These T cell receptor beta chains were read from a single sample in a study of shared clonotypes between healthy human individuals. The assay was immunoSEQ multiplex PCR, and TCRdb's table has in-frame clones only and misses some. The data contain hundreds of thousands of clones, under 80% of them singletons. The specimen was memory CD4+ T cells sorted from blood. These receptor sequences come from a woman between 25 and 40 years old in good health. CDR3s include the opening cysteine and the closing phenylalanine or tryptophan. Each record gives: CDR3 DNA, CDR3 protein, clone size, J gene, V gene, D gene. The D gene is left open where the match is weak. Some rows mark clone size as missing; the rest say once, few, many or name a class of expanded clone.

TGCAGCGTTGTGGCAAGTCGAGCTTGGACAGGGAGGTTAGAGCAGTACTTC,CSVVASRAWTGRLEQYF,-,TRBJ2-7,TRBV29-1,TRBD1
TGTGCCAGCAGCTTAGCCGGCGGAGAGACCCAGTACTTC,CASSLAGGETQYF,-,TRBJ2-5,TRBV7-8,-
TGTGCCAGTGGTCGAGCCCGGGGACAGGGGGCGCGGAAAAGCAATCAGCCCCAGCATTTT,CASGRARGQGARKSNQPQHF,-,TRBJ1-5,TRBV19,TRBD1
TGTGCCAGCACCGGGACAGGGGGCTTGGGCTATGGCTACACCTTC,CASTGTGGLGYGYTF,-,TRBJ1-2,TRBV25-1,TRBD1
TGTGCCAGCAGCCTACAGGGGGCCTTCAATCAGCCCCAGCATTTT,CASSLQGAFNQPQHF,-,TRBJ1-5,TRBV6-1,TRBD1
TGTGCCAGCAGTGAAGTTGTGGAGGCCAATGAGCAGTTCTTC,CASSEVVEANEQFF,few,TRBJ2-1,TRBV6-1,-
TGTGCCAGCAGTTTAGGGGGTGGCCTGGCCTACGAGCAGTACTTC,CASSLGGGLAYEQYF,once,TRBJ2-7,TRBV28,-
TGCGCCAGCAGCATAGGGACAGGGAGCAATCAGCCCCAGCATTTT,CASSIGTGSNQPQHF,once,TRBJ1-5,TRBV5-1,TRBD1
TGCGCCAGCAGCTTGGAATGGAGCTCCTACAATGAGCAGTTCTTC,CASSLEWSSYNEQFF,-,TRBJ2-1,TRBV5-1,-
TGTGCCAGCAGTCCCTCGGGACGTAACACTGAAGCTTTCTTT,CASSPSGRNTEAFF,-,TRBJ1-1,TRBV28,-
TGTGCCAGTACCCCACAAACGACTAGCTCCTACAATGAGCAGTTCTTC,CASTPQTTSSYNEQFF,-,TRBJ2-1,TRBV19,-
TGTGCCAGCAGCTTAGGGGGGGGGCCGAGCAATGAGCAGTTCTTC,CASSLGGGPSNEQFF,-,TRBJ2-1,TRBV11-2,-
TGTGCCACCCGGGAAGCCTATGGCTACACCTTC,CATREAYGYTF,-,TRBJ1-2,TRBV28,-
TGCGCCAGCAGCCAAGATCTGGCAAGCGGTGAGCAGTTCTTC,CASSQDLASGEQFF,-,TRBJ2-1,TRBV4-1,-
TGTGCCCTGAACCAGGGATCGGAGACCCAGTACTTC,CALNQGSETQYF,-,TRBJ2-5,TRBV2,-
TGTGCCAGGACATCGGGACGGCAAGAGACCCAGTACTTC,CARTSGRQETQYF,-,TRBJ2-5,TRBV2,-
TGTGCCAGTAGTCCTCAGATGAACACTGAAGCTTTCTTT,CASSPQMNTEAFF,once,TRBJ1-1,TRBV19,-
TGTGCCATCGGGGCCGGCGGGAGGGCCCCGTACGAGCAGTACTTC,CAIGAGGRAPYEQYF,-,TRBJ2-7,TRBV10-3,TRBD2
TGCGCCACCCGGGACCCAGGTACTAGCACAGATACGCAGTATTTT,CATRDPGTSTDTQYF,-,TRBJ2-3,TRBV10-2,-
TGCGCCAGGGTACCTGGAGGGTGCGCCCGACTAGCGGGAGGGTCCTACAATGAGCAGTTCTTC,CARVPGGCARLAGGSYNEQFF,-,TRBJ2-1,TRBV10-1,TRBD2
TGTGCCTGGAAAAGAGGATCAGATGAAAAACTGTTTTTT,CAWKRGSDEKLFF,-,TRBJ1-4,TRBV30,-
TGCAGCGTTTTAGCGGGGGAAGATACGCAGTATTTT,CSVLAGEDTQYF,-,TRBJ2-3,TRBV29-1,TRBD2
TGTGCCAGCAGCCGGGAGGGCCAACACGAGCAGTACTTC,CASSREGQHEQYF,-,TRBJ2-7,TRBV7-9,TRBD2
TGTGCCAGCAGCTTAACCGGCGGAGAGCAGTACTTC,CASSLTGGEQYF,few,TRBJ2-7,TRBV7-3,-
TGTGCCAGCAGCGGAAGGACAGGGGGCTCAAACACTGAAGCTTTCTTT,CASSGRTGGSNTEAFF,-,TRBJ1-1,TRBV5-4,TRBD1
TGCGCCAGCAGCTCCACTAAATTCCCTCCGACTAGCGGGAGGACGGATACGCAGTATTTT,CASSSTKFPPTSGRTDTQYF,-,TRBJ2-3,TRBV5-1,TRBD2
TGTGCCAGCAGCTTGGAAGGGGGGAGGAATTCACCCCTCCACTTT,CASSLEGGRNSPLHF,-,TRBJ1-6,TRBV5-6,-
TGTGCCAGCAGCCCAGGGACCCGGGGCACTGAAGCTTTCTTT,CASSPGTRGTEAFF,-,TRBJ1-1,TRBV2,-
TGTGCCAGCAGCAGACTGAAGAGGGAGACCCAGTACTTC,CASSRLKRETQYF,-,TRBJ2-5,TRBV28,-
TGTGCCACCAGCAGAGCTCGCTCAGGGGGCAATGAGCAGTTCTTC,CATSRARSGGNEQFF,few,TRBJ2-1,TRBV15,TRBD1
TGTGCCAGTAGTCTTGGGCTGGGCACAGATACGCAGTATTTT,CASSLGLGTDTQYF,-,TRBJ2-3,TRBV19,-
TGCAGTGCCCCGGAGTCCTACGAGCAGTACTTC,CSAPESYEQYF,few,TRBJ2-7,TRBV20-1,-